This T cell receptor (beta chain) was sequenced during a study of T cells in Graves' hyperthyroidism and ophthalmopathy. It was RNA transcripts that yielded the amplified TCR beta CDR3 regions. The HTBI primer set served for first-round RT-PCR of the TCR CDR3. TCRdb reprocessed the multiplex PCR reads via MiXCR and lists one record per CDR3 protein. The sample lists 380,000 or so distinct CDR3 sequences, roughly 19% occurring once. Study-level points and caveats: In blood, most of the thyroid clonotypes expanded above 0.001 were also present.

This clonotype was detected ten times or more. Its antigen is as yet unknown. The sequencing input was blood. This clonotype was obtained from a young woman with Graves' hyperthyroidism.

The CDR3 DNA sequence: TGTGCCAGCAGCTTAGATAGAGGGAGCAGCTATGGCTACACCTTC. Protein product: CASSLDRGSSYGYTF. The rearrangement joins TRBV11-2 to TRBJ1-2; unclear D gene. CDR3 length: 15 amino acids. V was clipped by 0 bases and J by 4 bases, with 12 bases between them. Germline V gene data show CDR1 as SGHAT and CDR2 as FQNNGV.